This paragraph covers one T cell receptor beta chain sequence. Original processing methods: Amplification of reference gene primers provided the estimated nucleated cell counts. Repertoires were generated with immunoSEQ multiplex PCR, while TCRdb's copy carries only in-frame clones and drops some. The V and J calls and clone size were taken over from that table, and D and trimming were inferred from the DNA. The sample records just over 650,000 clones, around 90% being singletons. The data stem from a study of blood T cell repertoires in COVID-19. Study at large: Acute-phase and convalescent COVID-19 samples originated in the United States, Italy and Spain. In each case, the material was cDNA or gDNA derived from T cells, B-cell-depleted T cells, or PBMCs.

V gave up 5 bases and J gave up 0 bases; unmatched junction bases: 7. The germline V gene has CDR1 SGHTA and CDR2 FQGNSA. The CDR3 is made up of 16 amino acids. Sequenced input: peripheral blood. This sequence joins TRBV7-2 and TRBJ2-4; 7 bases are shared with TRBD1. The receptor was derived from a woman aged 18-35 years with acute or convalescent COVID-19. The CDR3 region has the DNA TGTGCCAGCAGCAGAAGACAGGGTCTAGCCAAAAACATTCAGTACTTC. It specifies CASSRRQGLAKNIQYF.